This record looks at one TCR beta chain sequence and its context. Some clones are missing from TCRdb's copy, which holds only in-frame ones; the method was immunoSEQ multiplex PCR. The table shows under 450,000 clones, with over 75% occurring only once. This specimen comes from a study of control samples from healthy donors and cancer patients. Trimming took off 4 bases at V and 2 bases at J, with 11 bases between the two ends. The CDR3 covers 15 residues. Germline lookup yields CDR1 KGHDR and CDR2 SFDVKD. This sequence originates from a man aged 35 to 55 with head and neck cancer. The chain links TRBV24-1 to TRBJ2-1, with D unclear. Input material: PBMCs. In DNA form, the CDR3 reads TGTGCCACCAGTGACGCAGCATCAGCCTACAATGAGCAGTTCTTC. Its protein is CATSDAASAYNEQFF.